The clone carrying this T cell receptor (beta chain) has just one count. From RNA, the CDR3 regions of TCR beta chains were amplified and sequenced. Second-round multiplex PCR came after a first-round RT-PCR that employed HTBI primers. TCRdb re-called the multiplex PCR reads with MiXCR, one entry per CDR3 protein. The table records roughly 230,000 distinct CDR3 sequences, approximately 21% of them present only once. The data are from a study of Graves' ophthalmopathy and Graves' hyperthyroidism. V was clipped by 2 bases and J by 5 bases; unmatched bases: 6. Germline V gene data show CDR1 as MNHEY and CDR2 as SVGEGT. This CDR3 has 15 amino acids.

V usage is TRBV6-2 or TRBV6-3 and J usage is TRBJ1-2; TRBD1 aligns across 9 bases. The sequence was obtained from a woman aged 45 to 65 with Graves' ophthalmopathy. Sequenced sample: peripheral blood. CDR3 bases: TGTGCCAGCAGTTACCCCGGGACAGGGCTGTATGGCTACACCTTC. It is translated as CASSYPGTGLYGYTF.